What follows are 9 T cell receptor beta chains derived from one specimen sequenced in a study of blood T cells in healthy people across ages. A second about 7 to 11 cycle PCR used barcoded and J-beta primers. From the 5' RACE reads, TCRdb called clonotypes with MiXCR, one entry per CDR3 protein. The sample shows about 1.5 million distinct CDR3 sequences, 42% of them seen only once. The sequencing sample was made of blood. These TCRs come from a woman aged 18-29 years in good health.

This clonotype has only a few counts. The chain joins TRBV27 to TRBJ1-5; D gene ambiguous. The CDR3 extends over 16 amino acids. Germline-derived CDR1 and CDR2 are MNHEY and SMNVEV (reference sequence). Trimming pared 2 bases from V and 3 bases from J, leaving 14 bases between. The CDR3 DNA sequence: TGTGCCAGCAGTTTAAGATGGGTTTCCCCCAATCAGCCCCAGCATTTT. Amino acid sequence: CASSLRWVSPNQPQHF.

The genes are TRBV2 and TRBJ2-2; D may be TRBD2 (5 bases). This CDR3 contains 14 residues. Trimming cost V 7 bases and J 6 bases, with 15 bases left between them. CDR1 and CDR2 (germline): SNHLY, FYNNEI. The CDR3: CASNWGEGSGELFF. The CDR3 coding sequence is TGTGCCAGCAACTGGGGAGAGGGCTCCGGGGAGCTGTTTTTT.

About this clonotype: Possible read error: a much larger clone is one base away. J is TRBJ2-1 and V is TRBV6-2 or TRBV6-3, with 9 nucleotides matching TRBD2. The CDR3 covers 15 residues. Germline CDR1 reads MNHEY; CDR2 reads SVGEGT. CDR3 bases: TGTGCCAGAAGTTTCTTAGCGGGGGTCGGCAATGAGCAGTTCTTC. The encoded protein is CARSFLAGVGNEQFF.

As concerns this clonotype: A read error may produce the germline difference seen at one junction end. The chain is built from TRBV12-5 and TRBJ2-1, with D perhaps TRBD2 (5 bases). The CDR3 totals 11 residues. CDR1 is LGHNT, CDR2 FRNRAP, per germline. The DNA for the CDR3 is TGTGTTAGTGGTTTAGGCGGGGAGCAGTTCTTC. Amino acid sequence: CVSGLGGEQFF. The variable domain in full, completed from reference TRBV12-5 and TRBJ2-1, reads DARVTQTPRHKVTEMGQEVTMRCQPILGHNTVFWYRQTMMQGLELLAYFRNRAPLDDSGMPKDRFSAEMPDATLATLKIQPSEPRDSAVYFCVSGLGGEQFFGPGTRLTVL.

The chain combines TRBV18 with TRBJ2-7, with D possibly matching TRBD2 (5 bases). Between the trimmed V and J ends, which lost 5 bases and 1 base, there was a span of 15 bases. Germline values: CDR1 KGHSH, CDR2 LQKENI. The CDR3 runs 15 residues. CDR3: CASSSSGTISYEQYF. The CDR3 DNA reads TGTGCCAGCTCATCCAGCGGAACCATTTCCTACGAGCAGTACTTC.

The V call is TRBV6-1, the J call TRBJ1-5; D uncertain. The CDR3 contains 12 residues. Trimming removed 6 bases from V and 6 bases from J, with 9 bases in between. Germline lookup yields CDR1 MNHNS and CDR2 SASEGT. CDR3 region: CASREGGQPQHF. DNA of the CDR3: TGTGCCAGCAGGGAGGGCGGTCAGCCCCAGCATTTT.

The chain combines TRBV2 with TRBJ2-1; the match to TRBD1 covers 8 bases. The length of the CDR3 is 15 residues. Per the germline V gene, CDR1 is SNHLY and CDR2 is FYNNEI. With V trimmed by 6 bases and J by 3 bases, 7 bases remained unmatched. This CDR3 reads CASRRDRQGYNEQFF. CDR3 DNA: TGTGCCAGCAGGAGGGACAGGCAGGGCTACAATGAGCAGTTCTTC.

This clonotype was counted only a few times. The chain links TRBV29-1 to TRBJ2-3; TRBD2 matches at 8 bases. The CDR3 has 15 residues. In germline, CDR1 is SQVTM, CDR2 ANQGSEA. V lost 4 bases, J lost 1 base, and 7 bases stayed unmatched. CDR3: CSVAPPRGGTDTQYF. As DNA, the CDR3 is TGCAGCGTTGCCCCCCCGCGGGGGGGCACAGATACGCAGTATTTT.

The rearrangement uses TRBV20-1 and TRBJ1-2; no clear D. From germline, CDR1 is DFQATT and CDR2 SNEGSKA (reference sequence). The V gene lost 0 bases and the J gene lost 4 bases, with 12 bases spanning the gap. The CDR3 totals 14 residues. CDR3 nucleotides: TGCAGTGCTAGAGATATAAACAGCCTCTATGGCTACACCTTC. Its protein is CSARDINSLYGYTF.